This T cell receptor beta chain was documented in a study of post-analysis software for immune sequencing data. TCR beta cDNA libraries included unique molecular identifiers. MiXCR, run by TCRdb on the PCR reads, gives a single entry per CDR3 protein. The sample lists hundreds of thousands of distinct CDR3 sequences; 59% were seen once. In this sample, this clonotype turned up once. The clonotype comes from a girl under 10 years old with multiple sclerosis. Sequenced material: blood.

The CDR3, as DNA: TGTGCCAGCAGAAACACACCGGGACTAGCGGGAGGGGAGAATTACAATGAGCAGTTCTTC. The encoded protein is CASRNTPGLAGGENYNEQFF. The chain recombines TRBV6-2 or TRBV6-3 with TRBJ2-1, with 16 nucleotides matching TRBD2. The CDR3 covers 20 residues. J lost 4 bases, V lost 6 bases, and 15 bases had no gene match. Germline V gene lookup returns CDR1 MNHEY and CDR2 SVGEGT.